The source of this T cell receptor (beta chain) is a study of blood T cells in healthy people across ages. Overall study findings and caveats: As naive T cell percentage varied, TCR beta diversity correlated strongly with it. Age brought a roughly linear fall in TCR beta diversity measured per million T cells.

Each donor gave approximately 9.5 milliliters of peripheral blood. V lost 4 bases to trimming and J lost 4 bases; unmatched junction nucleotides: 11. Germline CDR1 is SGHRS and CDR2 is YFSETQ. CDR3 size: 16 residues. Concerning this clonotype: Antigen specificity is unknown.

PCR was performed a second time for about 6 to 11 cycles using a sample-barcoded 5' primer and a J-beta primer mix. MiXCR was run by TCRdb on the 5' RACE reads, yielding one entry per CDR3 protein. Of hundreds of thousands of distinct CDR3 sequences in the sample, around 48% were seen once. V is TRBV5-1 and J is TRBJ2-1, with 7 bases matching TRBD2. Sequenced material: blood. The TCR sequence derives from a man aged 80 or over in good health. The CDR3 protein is CASSPGRLRGYNEQFF. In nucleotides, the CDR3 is TGCGCCAGCAGCCCCGGGAGGCTGCGGGGGTACAATGAGCAGTTCTTC.